This entry lists 29 T cell receptor beta chains sequenced from one sample in a study of blood T cell repertoires in COVID-19. The assay was immunoSEQ multiplex PCR, and TCRdb's table has in-frame clones only and misses some. The data hold approximately 200,000 clones, with around 84% observed a single time. Sequencing was done on a sample of PBMCs or T cells enriched from blood (not recorded which). Receptors originate from a man between 40 and 49 years old who had recovered from COVID-19.

The chain combines TRBV18 with TRBJ2-1; 10 bases align to TRBD1. The CDR3 sequence is 15 residues long. The germline V gene encodes CDR1 KGHSH and CDR2 LQKENI. V shed 4 bases and J 6 bases; nucleotides not matched to a gene: 6. The CDR3 coding sequence is TGTGCCAGCTCACTCCCCGGACAGGGGGTCAATGAGCAGTTCTTC. This codes for CASSLPGQGVNEQFF.

The gene calls are TRBV7-2 and TRBJ2-7, with 13 nucleotides matching TRBD2. CDR1 SGHTA and CDR2 FQGNSA come from the germline V gene. Unmatched junction bases numbered 3, after V lost 5 bases and J lost 2 bases. The CDR3 spans 15 residues. CDR3 nucleotides: TGTGCCAGCAGCCCCACTAGCGGGAGGGCCTACGAGCAGTACTTC. Amino acid sequence: CASSPTSGRAYEQYF.

The gene calls are TRBV13 and TRBJ1-2; 9 bases are shared with TRBD1. V lost 6 bases, J lost 10 bases, and 6 bases stayed unmatched. The CDR3 is 12 residues long. CDR1 is PRHDT, CDR2 FYEKMQ, per germline (reference sequence). The CDR3 DNA sequence: TGTGCCAGCAGGGGGACAGGGCCCCTCTACACCTTC. This gives the protein CASRGTGPLYTF.

The chain links TRBV3-1 (or the pseudogene TRBV3-2) to TRBJ2-7; 7 bases line up with TRBD1. The CDR3 runs 13 residues. Germline V gene data show CDR1 as LGHDT and CDR2 as YNNKEL (reference sequence). Losses at the gene ends were 4 bases for V and 2 bases for J; bases not matched to a gene: 2. This CDR3 is CASSRRGTYEQYF. In DNA, the CDR3 is TGTGCCAGCAGCCGCAGGGGGACCTACGAGCAGTACTTC.

V is TRBV6-5 and J is TRBJ1-1, with 9 bases matching TRBD1. Looked up from germline, CDR1 is MNHEY and CDR2 is SVGAGI. This CDR3 spans 15 amino acids. V trimming: 5 bases; J trimming: 3 bases; junction bases outside the gene matches: 7. The chain's CDR3 is CASSHRTGVDTEAFF. CDR3 DNA sequence: TGTGCCAGCAGTCATCGGACAGGGGTGGACACTGAAGCTTTCTTT.

This sequence joins TRBV3-1 (or the pseudogene TRBV3-2) and TRBJ1-5; 10 bases are shared with TRBD1. CDR1 and CDR2 (germline): LGHDT, YNNKEL (reference sequence). The CDR3 contains 17 residues. V lost 0 bases, J lost 6 bases, and 8 bases stayed unmatched. The CDR3 sequence: CASSQEGDRGLCQPQHF. As DNA, the CDR3 is TGTGCCAGCAGCCAAGAGGGAGACAGGGGGCTGTGTCAGCCCCAGCATTTT.

The chain combines TRBV27 with TRBJ1-1, with 9 bases aligning to TRBD1. The J segment lost 4 bases and the V segment lost 5 bases, leaving 5 bases of the junction unmatched. Germline CDR1 and CDR2: MNHEY and SMNVEV (reference sequence). The CDR3 contains 14 residues. In nucleotides, the CDR3 is TGTGCCAGCAGTACGGACAGGGGATTCACTGAAGCTTTCTTT. This sequence encodes CASSTDRGFTEAFF.

The gene calls are TRBV5-6 and TRBJ1-2; no definite D call. The CDR3 extends over 15 amino acids. V lost 4 bases and J 2 bases, leaving 15 bases between the germline ends. Germline lookup yields CDR1 SGHDT and CDR2 YYEEEE. The CDR3 loop is CASSQGGRLNYGYTF. DNA of the CDR3: TGTGCCAGCAGCCAAGGAGGCAGACTAAACTATGGCTACACCTTC. The entire variable domain, with the rest obtained from reference TRBV5-6 and TRBJ1-2, is as follows: DAGVTQSPTHLIKTRGQQVTLRCSPKSGHDTVSWYQQALGQGPQFIFQYYEEEERQRGNFPDRFSGHQFPNYSSELNVNALLLGDSALYLCASSQGGRLNYGYTFGSGTRLTVV.

The genes are TRBV28 and TRBJ2-5; TRBD1 matches 10 bases. CDR1 and CDR2 (germline): MDHEN, SYDVKM. The CDR3 totals 14 residues. Unmatched junction bases numbered 3, after V lost 4 bases and J lost 4 bases. The CDR3 DNA reads TGTGCCAGCAGTTCCTGGACAGGGGGAGAGACCCAGTACTTC. Its protein is CASSSWTGGETQYF.

J is TRBJ2-4 and V is TRBV3-1 (or the pseudogene TRBV3-2); D perhaps matches TRBD2 (5 bases). This CDR3 has 16 amino acids. The V gene lost 0 bases and the J gene lost 0 bases, with 9 bases spanning the gap. Germline lookup yields CDR1 LGHDT and CDR2 YNNKEL (reference sequence). The CDR3 loop is CASSQDERIAKNIQYF. CDR3 nucleotide sequence: TGTGCCAGCAGCCAAGACGAGCGGATAGCCAAAAACATTCAGTACTTC.

The rearrangement joins TRBV6-2 or TRBV6-3 to TRBJ1-5; possible D gene TRBD1, 6 bases. CDR3 length: 16 amino acids. V lost 1 base, J lost 1 base, and 11 bases lay in between. CDR1 is MNHEY and CDR2 is SVGEGT in the germline V gene. This CDR3 is CASSYLSGESNQPQHF. The CDR3 coding sequence is TGTGCCAGCAGTTACTTGTCAGGGGAAAGCAATCAGCCCCAGCATTTT.

As DNA, the CDR3 is TGCGCCAGTCGCGCGGGGAATAGCAATCAGCCCCAGCATTTT. Its protein product is CASRAGNSNQPQHF. The rearrangement links TRBV10-2 to TRBJ1-5; no firm D call. This CDR3 is 14 amino acids long. Deletions cut 9 bases from V and 0 bases from J, with 12 bases between. The germline V gene encodes CDR1 WSHSY and CDR2 SAAADI.

This chain links TRBV29-1 with TRBJ1-1, with 10 bases fitting TRBD1. CDR1 SQVTM and CDR2 ANQGSEA come from the germline V gene. Unmatched junction bases numbered 4, after V lost 7 bases and J lost 5 bases. The CDR3 has 12 residues. DNA for the CDR3: TGCAGCGGCGACAGGGGGCTGACTGAAGCTTTCTTT. Translated: CSGDRGLTEAFF.

In DNA form, the CDR3 reads TGTGCCAGCAGCTTGGCCCCGGGATTGGCTCCCGAGCAGTACTTC. Translating gives CASSLAPGLAPEQYF. The chain combines TRBV5-4 with TRBJ2-7; D is perhaps TRBD2 (5 bases). Trimming left V 0 bases short and J 6 bases short, with 16 bases between. The CDR3 sequence is 15 residues long. The germline V gene has CDR1 SGHNT and CDR2 YYREEE (reference sequence).

This chain links TRBV7-9 with TRBJ2-3; TRBD1 aligns across 7 bases. The junction had 1 base not matched to a gene; V was cut back by 1 base and J by 0 bases. Germline V lookup: CDR1 SEHNR, CDR2 FQNEAQ (reference sequence). The CDR3 is 15 residues long. CDR3 DNA sequence: TGTGCCAGCAGCTTAGGGGGACAGAGCACAGATACGCAGTATTTT. Residues: CASSLGGQSTDTQYF.

The gene calls are TRBV5-1 and TRBJ1-1, with 7 positions matching TRBD1. The CDR3 extends over 15 amino acids. CDR1 and CDR2 from the germline V gene are SGHRS and YFSETQ. The ends lost 2 bases at V and 0 bases at J; junction bases unmatched: 4. The CDR3 region has the DNA TGCGCCAGCAGCTTTCGGGACAGCATGAACACTGAAGCTTTCTTT. The encoded protein is CASSFRDSMNTEAFF.

This sequence joins TRBV19 and TRBJ1-1; perhaps TRBD1 as D (5 bases). From germline, CDR1 is LNHDA and CDR2 SQIVND (reference sequence). This CDR3 has 15 residues. V lost 5 bases and J lost 3, with 16 bases in between. In DNA form, the CDR3 reads TGTGCCAGTAGTCTCTTCCTCGGGGGGGACACTGAAGCTTTCTTT. This gives the protein CASSLFLGGDTEAFF.

The chain recombines TRBV7-2 with TRBJ1-1; weak D call: TRBD1 (5 bases). Germline V gene data show CDR1 as SGHTA and CDR2 as FQGNSA. The CDR3 loop spans 14 amino acids. The V end lost 2 bases, the J end lost 5 bases, and 12 bases lay between the germline ends. DNA for the CDR3: TGTGCCAGCAGCTTAATTTGGGGGGTTACTGAAGCTTTCTTT. It yields the protein CASSLIWGVTEAFF.

The chain couples TRBV18 to TRBJ2-1; the match to TRBD1 covers 8 bases. Per the germline V gene, CDR1 is KGHSH and CDR2 is LQKENI. The V gene end was trimmed by 0 bases and the J gene end by 3 bases; junction bases not matched to a gene: 1. The CDR3 covers 15 residues. In DNA, the CDR3 is TGTGCCAGCTCACCACCCGGGACAGGCTACAATGAGCAGTTCTTC. Translation: CASSPPGTGYNEQFF.

This sequence joins TRBV29-1 and TRBJ2-6; 8 bases match TRBD1. The CDR3 has 13 amino acids. V lost 4 bases to trimming and J lost 5 bases; unmatched junction nucleotides: 1. CDR1 is SQVTM, CDR2 ANQGSEA, per germline. Here the CDR3 DNA reads TGCAGCGTTGGGACAGGGAGGGCCAACGTCCTGACTTTC. This translates into CSVGTGRANVLTF. The full variable domain, its missing parts supplied by reference TRBV29-1 and TRBJ2-6, is SAVISQKPSRDICQRGTSLTIQCQVDSQVTMMFWYRQQPGQSLTLIATANQGSEATYESGFVIDKFPISRPNLTFSTLTVSNMSPEDSSIYLCSVGTGRANVLTFGAGSRLTVL.

This clone was found once. The rearrangement joins TRBV19 to TRBJ1-5, with D unclear. The germline gives CDR1 LNHDA, CDR2 SQIVND (reference sequence). V lost 1 base to trimming and J lost 8 bases, with 12 bases between them. This CDR3 spans 14 amino acids. The CDR3 spells CASSIGRLREPQHF. The CDR3 DNA reads as TGTGCCAGTAGTATAGGACGCCTCCGGGAGCCCCAGCATTTT.

The chain combines TRBV11-2 with TRBJ1-4; 10 bases line up with TRBD1. Germline-derived CDR1 and CDR2 are SGHAT and FQNNGV. Germline trimming cut 4 bases from V and 8 bases from J; bases unmatched to any gene: 4. This CDR3 has 14 amino acids. The CDR3 is CASSSLTGGEKLFF. CDR3 nucleotide sequence: TGTGCCAGCAGCTCGTTGACAGGGGGCGAAAAACTGTTTTTT.

The chain links TRBV7-2 to TRBJ2-7, with 8 positions matching TRBD1. This CDR3 has 14 amino acids. V lost 5 bases to trimming and J lost 3 bases; unmatched junction nucleotides: 6. Germline V lookup: CDR1 SGHTA, CDR2 FQGNSA. The CDR3 nucleotides read TGTGCCAGCAGCCCGGACAGGGCCTACTACGAGCAGTACTTC. This encodes CASSPDRAYYEQYF.

V is TRBV11-2 and J is TRBJ2-7, with 9 bases lining up with TRBD1. J was trimmed by 4 bases and V by 6 bases; bases with no gene match: 10. The germline V gene has CDR1 SGHAT and CDR2 FQNNGV. CDR3 size: 15 residues. CDR3 sequence: CASRSNRDRVYEQYF. CDR3 nucleotide sequence: TGTGCCAGCAGGAGCAACCGGGACAGGGTATACGAGCAGTACTTC.

The chain recombines TRBV6-2 or TRBV6-3 with TRBJ1-5; 8 nucleotides align to TRBD1. J lost 11 bases, V lost 6 bases, and 9 bases had no gene match. The CDR3 length is 13 residues. The germline V gene encodes CDR1 MNHEY and CDR2 SVGEGT. The CDR3 region is CASSSGQALAQHF. The CDR3 coding sequence is TGTGCCAGCAGCTCGGGACAGGCCCTTGCCCAGCATTTT.

This clone is a singleton in its sample. Additional DNA sequences in this sample encode the identical CDR3. V is TRBV30 and J is TRBJ2-7; weak D call: TRBD2 (6 bases). This CDR3 region has 12 residues. Germline CDR1 GTSNPN, CDR2 SVGIG (reference sequence). V lost 3 bases and J 2 bases, leaving 8 bases between the germline ends. Here the CDR3 DNA reads TGTGCCTGGAGCGGGGGTGCCTACGAGCAGTACTTC. Translation: CAWSGGAYEQYF.

This clone was found once. The V and J genes are TRBV4-3 and TRBJ2-7, with D possibly being TRBD1 (6 bases). Germline V gene sequence: CDR1 LGHNA, CDR2 YSLEER. CDR3 size: 16 residues. Trimming stripped 0 bases from V and 5 bases from J, with 17 bases between. The CDR3 nucleotides are TGCGCCAGCAGCCAAGATCGGACAGCGGAGATAAACGAGCAGTACTTC. It yields the protein CASSQDRTAEINEQYF.

The V and J genes are TRBV7-2 and TRBJ1-5; no definite D call. This CDR3 spans 14 amino acids. Trimming took 4 bases from V and 3 from J, leaving 10 bases between them. Germline CDR1 SGHTA, CDR2 FQGNSA. For the CDR3, the DNA is TGTGCCAGCAGCTCACTTCGAGTCAATCAGCCCCAGCATTTT. Translated, it gives CASSSLRVNQPQHF.

The chain joins TRBV11-2 to TRBJ2-1; 9 bases line up with TRBD2. The germline CDR1 and CDR2 sequences are SGHAT and FQNNGV. This CDR3 is built from 17 residues. V was clipped by 3 bases and J by 3 bases; unmatched bases: 9. The CDR3 nucleotides are TGTGCCAGCAGCTTGAGGACGGCGGGAGGGCGCTACAATGAGCAGTTCTTC. This codes for CASSLRTAGGRYNEQFF.